One and the same sample provided the 5 T cell receptor beta chains below, sequenced in a study of T cells after yellow fever vaccination. TCRdb reprocessed the 5' RACE reads via MiXCR and lists one record per CDR3 protein. The data show about 350,000 distinct CDR3 sequences, approximately 4% seen once. The starting material was PBMCs, obtained 5 days after the yellow fever booster vaccination. The receptors here all came from a man aged 18 to 30 who received the YFV17D yellow fever vaccine.

This clonotype showed up many times. V gene TRBV7-2 combines with J gene TRBJ2-5; possibly TRBD2 for D (6 bases). There are 15 residues in the CDR3. Germline values: CDR1 SGHTA, CDR2 FQGNSA. V shed 5 bases and J shed 5 bases, with 18 bases lying between them. This chain's CDR3 is CASSHLLAGGETQYF. The CDR3 coding sequence is TGTGCCAGCAGCCACCTACTAGCCGGCGGGGAGACCCAGTACTTC. Supplemented by reference TRBV7-2 and TRBJ2-5, the full variable domain reads GAGVSQSPSNKVTEKGKDVELRCDPISGHTALYWYRQSLGQGLEFLIYFQGNSAPDKSGLPSDRFSAERTGGSVSTLTIQRTQQEDSAVYLCASSHLLAGGETQYFGPGTRLLVL.

This chain links TRBV20-1 with TRBJ2-1; 11 nucleotides align to TRBD2. Per the germline V gene, CDR1 is DFQATT and CDR2 is SNEGSKA (reference sequence). V lost 7 bases and J lost 2; bases outside the gene matches: 4. The CDR3 sequence is 14 residues long. The CDR3 DNA reads as TGCAGTGGGGGGGGACTAGCGGCCTACAATGAGCAGTTCTTC. It translates to CSGGGLAAYNEQFF.

The chain carries TRBV29-1 and TRBJ2-1, with 7 bases matching TRBD1. Losses at the gene ends were 6 bases for V and 4 bases for J; bases not matched to a gene: 3. This CDR3 comprises 12 residues. Germline CDR1 SQVTM, CDR2 ANQGSEA. CDR3 protein: CSVDRDYNEQFF. In DNA, the CDR3 is TGCAGCGTAGACAGGGATTACAATGAGCAGTTCTTC.

V gene TRBV7-9 combines with J gene TRBJ2-7; TRBD1 or TRBD2 may be the D gene (5 bases each). The CDR3 is 15 amino acids. Germline V gene sequence: CDR1 SEHNR, CDR2 FQNEAQ (reference sequence). Trimming took off 5 bases at V and 2 bases at J, with 16 bases between the two ends. CDR3 in DNA: TGTGCCAGCAGCCGACGGGACGGAAAGACCTACGAGCAGTACTTC. This sequence encodes CASSRRDGKTYEQYF.

The V call is TRBV6-5, the J call TRBJ2-1, with TRBD1 matching over 7 bases. The germline CDR1 and CDR2 sequences are MNHEY and SVGAGI. V lost 2 bases and J lost 9; bases outside the gene matches: 4. CDR3 length: 13 amino acids. Written as DNA, the CDR3 is TGTGCCAGCAGTTACGGTACAGGGGCTGAGCAGTTCTTC. It is translated as CASSYGTGAEQFF.